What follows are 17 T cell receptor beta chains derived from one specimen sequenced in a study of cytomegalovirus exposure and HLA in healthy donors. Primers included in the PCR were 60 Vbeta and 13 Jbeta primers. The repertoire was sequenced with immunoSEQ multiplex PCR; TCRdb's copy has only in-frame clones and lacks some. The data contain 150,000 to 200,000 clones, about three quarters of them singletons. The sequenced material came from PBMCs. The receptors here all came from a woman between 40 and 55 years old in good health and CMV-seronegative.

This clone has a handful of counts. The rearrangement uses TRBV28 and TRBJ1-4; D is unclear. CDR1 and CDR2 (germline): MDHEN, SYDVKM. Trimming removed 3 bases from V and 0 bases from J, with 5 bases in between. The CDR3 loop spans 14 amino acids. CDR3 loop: CASSFGTTNEKLFF. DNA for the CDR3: TGTGCCAGCAGTTTCGGGACAACTAATGAAAAACTGTTTTTT.

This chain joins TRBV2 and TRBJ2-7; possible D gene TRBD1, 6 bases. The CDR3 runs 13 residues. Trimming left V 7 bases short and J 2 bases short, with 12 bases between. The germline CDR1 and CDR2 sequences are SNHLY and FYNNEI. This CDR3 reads CASNIQGPYEQYF. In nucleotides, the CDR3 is TGTGCCAGCAATATACAGGGCCCCTACGAGCAGTACTTC.

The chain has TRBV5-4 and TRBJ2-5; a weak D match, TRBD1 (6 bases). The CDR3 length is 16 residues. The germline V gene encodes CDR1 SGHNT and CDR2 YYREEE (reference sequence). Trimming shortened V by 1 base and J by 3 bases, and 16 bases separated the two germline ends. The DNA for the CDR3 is TGTGCCAGCAGCTTGTCGTCAGTACAGGGTAAAGAGACCCAGTACTTC. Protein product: CASSLSSVQGKETQYF.

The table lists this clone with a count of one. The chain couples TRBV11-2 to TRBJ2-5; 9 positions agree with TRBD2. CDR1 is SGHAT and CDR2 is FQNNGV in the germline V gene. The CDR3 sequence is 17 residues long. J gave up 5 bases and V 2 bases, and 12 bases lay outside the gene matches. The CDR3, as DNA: TGTGCCAGCAGCTTAAGTCGGGGTAGCGGGGGTGAGGAGACCCAGTACTTC. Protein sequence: CASSLSRGSGGEETQYF.

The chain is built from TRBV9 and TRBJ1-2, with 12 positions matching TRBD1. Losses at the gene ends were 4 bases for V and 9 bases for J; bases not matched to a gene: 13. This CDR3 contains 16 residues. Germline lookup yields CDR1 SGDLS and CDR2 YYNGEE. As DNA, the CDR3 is TGTGCCAGCAGCCTAAGTCCCGGGACAGGGGGCACAAGCTACACCTTC. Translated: CASSLSPGTGGTSYTF.

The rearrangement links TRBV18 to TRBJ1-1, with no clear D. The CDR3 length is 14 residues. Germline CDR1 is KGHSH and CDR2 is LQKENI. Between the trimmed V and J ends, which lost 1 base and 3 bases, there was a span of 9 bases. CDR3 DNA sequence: TGTGCCAGCTCACCACAGAACAGTGACACTGAAGCTTTCTTT. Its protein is CASSPQNSDTEAFF. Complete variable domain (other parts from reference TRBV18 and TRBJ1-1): NAGVMQNPRHLVRRRGQEARLRCSPMKGHSHVYWYRQLPEEGLKFMVYLQKENIIDESGMPKERFSAEFPKEGPSILRIQQVVRGDSAAYFCASSPQNSDTEAFFGQGTRLTVV.

CDR3 coding DNA: TGCGCCAGCAGCCAAGGGGTTCAGGGAAATCAGCCCCAGCATTTT. Protein product: CASSQGVQGNQPQHF. The genes are TRBV4-1 and TRBJ1-5, with D tentatively TRBD1 (5 bases). This CDR3 contains 15 residues. V gave up 1 base and J gave up 4 bases, with 11 bases separating them. In germline, CDR1 is MGHRA, CDR2 YSYEKL.

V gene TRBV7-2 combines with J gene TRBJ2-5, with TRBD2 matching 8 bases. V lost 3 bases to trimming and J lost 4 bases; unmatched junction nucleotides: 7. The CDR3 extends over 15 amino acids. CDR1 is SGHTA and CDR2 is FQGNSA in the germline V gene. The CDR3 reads CASSFTSGVRETQYF. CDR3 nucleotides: TGTGCCAGCAGCTTTACTAGCGGAGTTAGAGAGACCCAGTACTTC.

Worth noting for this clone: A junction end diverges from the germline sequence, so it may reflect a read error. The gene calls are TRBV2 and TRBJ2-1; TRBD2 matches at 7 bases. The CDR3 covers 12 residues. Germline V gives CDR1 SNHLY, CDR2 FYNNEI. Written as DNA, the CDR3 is TGTGCCAGCAGCCCCCAGAGCGGGGTTGACGTCTTC. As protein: CASSPQSGVDVF.

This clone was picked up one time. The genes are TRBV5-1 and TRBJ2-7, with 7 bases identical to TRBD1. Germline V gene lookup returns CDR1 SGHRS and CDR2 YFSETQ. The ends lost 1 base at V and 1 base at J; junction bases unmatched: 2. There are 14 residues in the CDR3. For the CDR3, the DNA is TGCGCCAGCAGCTTGAGGGGACAGTCCTACGAGCAGTACTTC. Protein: CASSLRGQSYEQYF.

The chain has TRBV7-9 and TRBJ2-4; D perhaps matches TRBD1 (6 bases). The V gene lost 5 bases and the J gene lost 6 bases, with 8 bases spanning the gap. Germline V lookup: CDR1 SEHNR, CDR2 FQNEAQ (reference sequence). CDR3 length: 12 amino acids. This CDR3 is CASSPDRNIQYF. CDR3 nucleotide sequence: TGTGCCAGCAGCCCGGACAGAAACATTCAGTACTTC.

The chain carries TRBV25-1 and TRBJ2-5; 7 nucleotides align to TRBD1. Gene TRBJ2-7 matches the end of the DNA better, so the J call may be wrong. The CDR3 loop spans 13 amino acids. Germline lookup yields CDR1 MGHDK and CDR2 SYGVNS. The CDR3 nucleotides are TGTGCCAGCAGCCGGACAGGAACCTACGAGCAGTACTTC. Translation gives CASSRTGTYEQYF.

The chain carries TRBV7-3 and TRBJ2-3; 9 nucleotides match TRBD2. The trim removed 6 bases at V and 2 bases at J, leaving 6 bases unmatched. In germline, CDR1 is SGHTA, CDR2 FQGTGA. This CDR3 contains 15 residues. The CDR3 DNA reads TGTGCCAGCAGAGTAGCGGGGGCGTCCACAGATACGCAGTATTTT. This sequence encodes CASRVAGASTDTQYF.

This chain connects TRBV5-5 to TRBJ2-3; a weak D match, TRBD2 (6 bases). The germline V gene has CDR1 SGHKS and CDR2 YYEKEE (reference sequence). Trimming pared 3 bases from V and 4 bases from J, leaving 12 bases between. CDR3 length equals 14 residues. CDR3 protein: CASSYRLGPDTQYF. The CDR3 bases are TGTGCCAGCAGCTATAGACTAGGTCCAGATACGCAGTATTTT.

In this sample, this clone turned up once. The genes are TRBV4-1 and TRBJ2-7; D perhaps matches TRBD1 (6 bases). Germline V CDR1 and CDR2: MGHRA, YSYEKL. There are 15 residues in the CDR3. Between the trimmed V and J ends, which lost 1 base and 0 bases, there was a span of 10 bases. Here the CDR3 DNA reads TGCGCCAGCAGCCAAGCAAGCAGGGGCTCCTACGAGCAGTACTTC. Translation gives CASSQASRGSYEQYF.

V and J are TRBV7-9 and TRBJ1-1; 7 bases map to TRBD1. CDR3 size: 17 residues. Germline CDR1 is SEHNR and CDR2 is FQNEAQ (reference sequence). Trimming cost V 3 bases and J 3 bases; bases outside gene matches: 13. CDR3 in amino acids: CASSFPDRAPPDTEAFF. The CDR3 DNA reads TGTGCCAGCAGCTTCCCCGACAGGGCGCCGCCCGACACTGAAGCTTTCTTT.

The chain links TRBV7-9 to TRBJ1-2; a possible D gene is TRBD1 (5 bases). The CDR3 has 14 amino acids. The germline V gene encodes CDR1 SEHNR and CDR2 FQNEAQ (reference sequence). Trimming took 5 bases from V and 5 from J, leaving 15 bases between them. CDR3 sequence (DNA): TGTGCCAGCAGCGGCGGCGGGGGGTGGTATGGCTACACCTTC. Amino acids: CASSGGGGWYGYTF.